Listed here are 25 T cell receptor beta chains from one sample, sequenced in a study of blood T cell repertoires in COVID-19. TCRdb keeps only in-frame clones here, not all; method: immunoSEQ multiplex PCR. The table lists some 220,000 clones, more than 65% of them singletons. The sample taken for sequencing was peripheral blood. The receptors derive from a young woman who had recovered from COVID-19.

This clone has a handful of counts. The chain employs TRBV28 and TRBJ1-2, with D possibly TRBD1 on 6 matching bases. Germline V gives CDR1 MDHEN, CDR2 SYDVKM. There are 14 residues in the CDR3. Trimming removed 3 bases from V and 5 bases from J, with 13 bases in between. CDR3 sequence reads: CASSLQAGAYGYTF. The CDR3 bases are TGTGCCAGCAGTTTGCAGGCAGGGGCTTATGGCTACACCTTC.

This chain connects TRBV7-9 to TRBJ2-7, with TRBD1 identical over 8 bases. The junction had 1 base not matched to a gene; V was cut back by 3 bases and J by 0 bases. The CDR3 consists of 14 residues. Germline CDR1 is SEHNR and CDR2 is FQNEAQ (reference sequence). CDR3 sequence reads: CASSLGTGSYEQYF. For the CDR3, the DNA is TGTGCCAGCAGCTTGGGGACAGGCTCCTACGAGCAGTACTTC.

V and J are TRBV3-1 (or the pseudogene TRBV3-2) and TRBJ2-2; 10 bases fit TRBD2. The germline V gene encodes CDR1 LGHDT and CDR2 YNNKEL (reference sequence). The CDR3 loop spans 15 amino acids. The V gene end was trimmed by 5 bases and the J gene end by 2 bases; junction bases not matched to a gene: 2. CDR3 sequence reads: CASSWTSGNTGELFF. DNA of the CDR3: TGTGCCAGCAGCTGGACTAGCGGCAACACCGGGGAGCTGTTTTTT.

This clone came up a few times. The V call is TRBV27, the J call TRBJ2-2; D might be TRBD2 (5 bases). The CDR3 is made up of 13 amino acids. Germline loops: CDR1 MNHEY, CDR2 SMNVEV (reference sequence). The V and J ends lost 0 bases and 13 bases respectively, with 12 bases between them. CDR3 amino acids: CASSLSRAVGLFF. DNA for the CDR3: TGTGCCAGCAGTTTATCGAGGGCCGTAGGGCTGTTTTTT.

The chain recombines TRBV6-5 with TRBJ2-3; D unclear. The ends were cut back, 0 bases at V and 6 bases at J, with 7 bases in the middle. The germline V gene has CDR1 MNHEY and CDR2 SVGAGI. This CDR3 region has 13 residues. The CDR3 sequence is CASSYSSADTQYF. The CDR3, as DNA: TGTGCCAGCAGTTACTCCAGCGCGGATACGCAGTATTTT.

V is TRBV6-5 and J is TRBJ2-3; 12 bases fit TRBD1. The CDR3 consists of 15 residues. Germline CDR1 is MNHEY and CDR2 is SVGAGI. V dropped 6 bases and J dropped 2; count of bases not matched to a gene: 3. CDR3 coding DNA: TGTGCCAGCAGGGGACAGGGGGCGAACACAGATACGCAGTATTTT. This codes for CASRGQGANTDTQYF.

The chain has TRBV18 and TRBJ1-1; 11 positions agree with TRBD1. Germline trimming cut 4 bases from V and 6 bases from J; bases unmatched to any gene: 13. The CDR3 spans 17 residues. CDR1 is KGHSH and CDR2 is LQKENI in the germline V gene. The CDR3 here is CASSQSQVGQGASEAFF. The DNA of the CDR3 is TGTGCCAGCTCACAAAGCCAGGTTGGACAGGGGGCCTCTGAAGCTTTCTTT.

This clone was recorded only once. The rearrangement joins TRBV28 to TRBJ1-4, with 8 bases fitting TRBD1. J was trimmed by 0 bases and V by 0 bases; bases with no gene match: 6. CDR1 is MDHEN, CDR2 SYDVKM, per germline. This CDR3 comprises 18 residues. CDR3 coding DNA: TGTGCCAGCAGTTTATGGGACAGGGTGCCTACAACTAATGAAAAACTGTTTTTT. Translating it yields CASSLWDRVPTTNEKLFF. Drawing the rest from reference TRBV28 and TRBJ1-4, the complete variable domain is DVKVTQSSRYLVKRTGEKVFLECVQDMDHENMFWYRQDPGLGLRLIYFSYDVKMKEKGDIPEGYSVSREKKERFSLILESASTNQTSMYLCASSLWDRVPTTNEKLFFGSGTQLSVL.

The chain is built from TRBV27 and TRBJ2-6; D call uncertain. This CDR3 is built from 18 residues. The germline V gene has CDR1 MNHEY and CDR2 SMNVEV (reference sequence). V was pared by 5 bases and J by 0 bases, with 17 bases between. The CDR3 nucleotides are TGTGCCAGCAGTCCCCTCCCACAGCCCAACTCTGGGGCCAACGTCCTGACTTTC. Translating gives CASSPLPQPNSGANVLTF.

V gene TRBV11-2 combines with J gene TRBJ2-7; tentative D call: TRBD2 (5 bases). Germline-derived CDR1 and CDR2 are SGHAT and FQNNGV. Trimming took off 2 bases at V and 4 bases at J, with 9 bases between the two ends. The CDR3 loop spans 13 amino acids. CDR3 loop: CASSLSTSYEQYF. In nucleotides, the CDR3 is TGTGCCAGCAGCTTAAGCACTAGTTACGAGCAGTACTTC.

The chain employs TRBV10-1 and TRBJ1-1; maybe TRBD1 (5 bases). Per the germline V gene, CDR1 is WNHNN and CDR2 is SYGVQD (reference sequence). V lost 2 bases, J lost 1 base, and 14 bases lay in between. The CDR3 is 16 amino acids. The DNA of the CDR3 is TGCGCCAGCAGTGAGGACCCGGACATATGGAACACTGAAGCTTTCTTT. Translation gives CASSEDPDIWNTEAFF.

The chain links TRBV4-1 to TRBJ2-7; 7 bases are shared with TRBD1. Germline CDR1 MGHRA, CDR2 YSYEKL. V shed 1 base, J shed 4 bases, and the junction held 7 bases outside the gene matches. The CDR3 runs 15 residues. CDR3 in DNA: TGCGCCAGCAGCCAAGTGTGGACAGGCAGTTACGAGCAGTACTTC. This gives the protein CASSQVWTGSYEQYF.

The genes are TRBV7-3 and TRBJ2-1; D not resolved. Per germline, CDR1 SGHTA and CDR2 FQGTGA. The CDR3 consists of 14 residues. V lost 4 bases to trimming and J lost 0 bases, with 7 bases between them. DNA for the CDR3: TGTGCCAGCAGCTCCTCCAGCTCCTACAATGAGCAGTTCTTC. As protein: CASSSSSSYNEQFF.

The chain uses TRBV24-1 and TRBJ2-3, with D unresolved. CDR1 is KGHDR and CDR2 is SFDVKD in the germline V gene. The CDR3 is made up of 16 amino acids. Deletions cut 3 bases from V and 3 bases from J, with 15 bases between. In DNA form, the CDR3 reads TGTGCCACCAGTGATCGCCCGCGACTCGGGACAGATACGCAGTATTTT. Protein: CATSDRPRLGTDTQYF.

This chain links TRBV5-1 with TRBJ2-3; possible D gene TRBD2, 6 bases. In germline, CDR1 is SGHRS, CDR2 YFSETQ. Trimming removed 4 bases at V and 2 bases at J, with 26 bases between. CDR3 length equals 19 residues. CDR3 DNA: TGCGCCAGCAGCCTAGGCCTTTTGGGATCGGGGGAAAACACAGATACGCAGTATTTT. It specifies CASSLGLLGSGENTDTQYF.

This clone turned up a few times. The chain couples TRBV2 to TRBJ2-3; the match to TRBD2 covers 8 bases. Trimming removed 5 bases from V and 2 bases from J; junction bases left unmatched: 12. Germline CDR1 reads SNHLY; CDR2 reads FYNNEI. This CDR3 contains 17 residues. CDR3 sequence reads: CASSPERSGSPTDTQYF. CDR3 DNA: TGTGCCAGCAGTCCTGAGAGGAGCGGGAGTCCCACAGATACGCAGTATTTT.

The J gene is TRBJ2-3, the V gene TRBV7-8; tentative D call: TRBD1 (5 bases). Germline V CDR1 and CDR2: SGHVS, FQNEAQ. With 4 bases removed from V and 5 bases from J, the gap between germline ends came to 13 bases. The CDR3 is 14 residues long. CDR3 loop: CASSSTDPQDTQYF. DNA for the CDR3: TGTGCCAGCAGCTCGACAGATCCTCAAGATACGCAGTATTTT. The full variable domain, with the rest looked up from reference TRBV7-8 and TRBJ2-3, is GAGVSQSPRYKVAKRGQDVALRCDPISGHVSLFWYQQALGQGPEFLTYFQNEAQLDKSGLPSDRFFAERPEGSVSTLKIQRTQQEDSAVYLCASSSTDPQDTQYFGPGTRLTVL.

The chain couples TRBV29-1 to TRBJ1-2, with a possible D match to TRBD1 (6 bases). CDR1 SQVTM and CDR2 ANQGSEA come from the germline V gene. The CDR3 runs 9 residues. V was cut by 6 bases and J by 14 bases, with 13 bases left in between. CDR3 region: CSVEAGATF. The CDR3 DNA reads TGCAGCGTAGAGGCAGGGGCAACCTTC.

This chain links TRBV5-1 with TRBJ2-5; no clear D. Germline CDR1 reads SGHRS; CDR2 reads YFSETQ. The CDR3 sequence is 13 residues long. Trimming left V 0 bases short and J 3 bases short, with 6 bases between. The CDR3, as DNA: TGCGCCAGCAGCTTGGCTAGTGAAGAGACCCAGTACTTC. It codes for CASSLASEETQYF.

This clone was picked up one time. The CDR3 reads CASSSGLAGGGSDTQYF. The CDR3, as DNA: TGTGCCAGCAGCTCCGGACTAGCGGGAGGGGGGTCAGATACGCAGTATTTT. This chain uses TRBV28 with TRBJ2-3, with TRBD2 matching over 15 bases. CDR3 length: 17 amino acids. The trim removed 6 bases at V and 4 bases at J, leaving 8 bases unmatched. The V gene's germline CDR1 is MDHEN and CDR2 SYDVKM. Drawing the rest from reference TRBV28 and TRBJ2-3, the complete variable domain is DVKVTQSSRYLVKRTGEKVFLECVQDMDHENMFWYRQDPGLGLRLIYFSYDVKMKEKGDIPEGYSVSREKKERFSLILESASTNQTSMYLCASSSGLAGGGSDTQYFGPGTRLTVL.

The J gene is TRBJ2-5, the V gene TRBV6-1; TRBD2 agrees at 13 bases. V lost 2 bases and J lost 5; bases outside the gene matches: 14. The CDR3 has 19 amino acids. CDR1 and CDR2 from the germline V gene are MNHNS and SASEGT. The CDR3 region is CASSENPLLLAGGPETQYF. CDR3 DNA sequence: TGTGCCAGCAGTGAAAATCCCCTCCTACTAGCGGGAGGGCCGGAGACCCAGTACTTC.

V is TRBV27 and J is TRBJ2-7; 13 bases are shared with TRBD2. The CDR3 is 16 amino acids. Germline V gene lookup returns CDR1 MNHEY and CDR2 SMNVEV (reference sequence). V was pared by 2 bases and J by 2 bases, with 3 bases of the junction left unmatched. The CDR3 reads CASSLVGLAGAYEQYF. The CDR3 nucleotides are TGTGCCAGCAGTTTAGTAGGACTAGCGGGAGCCTACGAGCAGTACTTC.

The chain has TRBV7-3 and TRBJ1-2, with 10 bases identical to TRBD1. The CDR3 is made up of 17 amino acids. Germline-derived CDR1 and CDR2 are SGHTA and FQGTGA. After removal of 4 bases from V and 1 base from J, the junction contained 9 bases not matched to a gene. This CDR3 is CASSSGQGETFNYGYTF. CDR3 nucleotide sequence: TGTGCCAGCAGCTCTGGACAGGGGGAGACATTTAACTATGGCTACACCTTC.

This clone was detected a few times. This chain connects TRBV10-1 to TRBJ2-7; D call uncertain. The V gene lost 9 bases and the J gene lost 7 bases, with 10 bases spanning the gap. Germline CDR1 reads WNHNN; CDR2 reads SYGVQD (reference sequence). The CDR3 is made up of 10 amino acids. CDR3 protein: CARTLREQYF. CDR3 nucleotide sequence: TGCGCCAGGACCCTGAGGGAGCAGTACTTC.

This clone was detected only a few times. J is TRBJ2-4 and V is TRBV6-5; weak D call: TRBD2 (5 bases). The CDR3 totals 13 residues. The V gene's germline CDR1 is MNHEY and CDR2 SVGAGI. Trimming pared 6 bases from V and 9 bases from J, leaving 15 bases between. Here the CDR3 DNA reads TGTGCCAGCAGCCCCACCGTCAGCGGCATTCAGTACTTC. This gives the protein CASSPTVSGIQYF.